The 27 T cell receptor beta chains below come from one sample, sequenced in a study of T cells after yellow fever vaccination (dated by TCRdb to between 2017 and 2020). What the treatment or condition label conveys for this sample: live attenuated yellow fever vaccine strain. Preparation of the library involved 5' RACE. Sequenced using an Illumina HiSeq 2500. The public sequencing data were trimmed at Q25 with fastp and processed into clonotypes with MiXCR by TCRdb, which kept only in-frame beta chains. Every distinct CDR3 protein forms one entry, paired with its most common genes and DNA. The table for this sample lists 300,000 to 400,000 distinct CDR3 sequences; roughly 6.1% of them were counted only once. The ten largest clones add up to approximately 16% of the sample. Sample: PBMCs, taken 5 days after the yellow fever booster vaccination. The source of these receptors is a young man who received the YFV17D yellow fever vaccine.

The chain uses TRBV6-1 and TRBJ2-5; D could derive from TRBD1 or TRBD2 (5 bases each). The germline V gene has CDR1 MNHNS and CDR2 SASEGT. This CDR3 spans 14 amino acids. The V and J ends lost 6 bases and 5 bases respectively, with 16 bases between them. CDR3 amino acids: CASSNHGDRETQYF. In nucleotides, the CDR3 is TGTGCCAGCAGCAACCACGGGGACCGGGAGACCCAGTACTTC.

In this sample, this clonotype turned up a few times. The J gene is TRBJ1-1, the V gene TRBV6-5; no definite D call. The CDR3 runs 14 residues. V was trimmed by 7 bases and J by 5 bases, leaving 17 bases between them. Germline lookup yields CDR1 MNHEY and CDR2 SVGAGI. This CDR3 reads CASNHGKRGTEAFF. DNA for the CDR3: TGTGCCAGCAACCACGGAAAACGGGGAACTGAAGCTTTCTTT.

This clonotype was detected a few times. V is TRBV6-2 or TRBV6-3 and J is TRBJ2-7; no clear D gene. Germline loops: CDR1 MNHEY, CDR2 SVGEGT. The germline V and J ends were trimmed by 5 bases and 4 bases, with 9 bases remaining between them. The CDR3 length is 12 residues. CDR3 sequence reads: CASSASIYEQYF. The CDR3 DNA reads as TGTGCCAGCAGTGCCTCAATTTACGAGCAGTACTTC.

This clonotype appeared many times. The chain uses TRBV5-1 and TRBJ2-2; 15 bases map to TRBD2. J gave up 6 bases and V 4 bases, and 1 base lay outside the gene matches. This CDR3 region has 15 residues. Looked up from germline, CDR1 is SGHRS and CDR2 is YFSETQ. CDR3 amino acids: CASSGLAGGPGELFF. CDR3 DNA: TGCGCCAGCAGCGGACTAGCGGGAGGGCCCGGGGAGCTGTTTTTT.

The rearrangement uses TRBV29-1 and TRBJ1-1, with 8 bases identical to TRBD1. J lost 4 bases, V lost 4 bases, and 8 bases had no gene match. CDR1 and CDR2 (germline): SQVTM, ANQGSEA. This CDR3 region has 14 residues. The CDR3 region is CSVALPGQATEAFF. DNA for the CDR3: TGCAGCGTTGCACTTCCGGGACAGGCCACTGAAGCTTTCTTT.

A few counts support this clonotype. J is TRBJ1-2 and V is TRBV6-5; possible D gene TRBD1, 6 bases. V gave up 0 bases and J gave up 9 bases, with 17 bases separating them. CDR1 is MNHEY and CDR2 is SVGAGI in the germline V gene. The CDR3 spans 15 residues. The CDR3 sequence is CASSYSGGSRESYTF. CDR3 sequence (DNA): TGTGCCAGCAGTTACTCGGGGGGCTCACGCGAAAGCTACACCTTC.

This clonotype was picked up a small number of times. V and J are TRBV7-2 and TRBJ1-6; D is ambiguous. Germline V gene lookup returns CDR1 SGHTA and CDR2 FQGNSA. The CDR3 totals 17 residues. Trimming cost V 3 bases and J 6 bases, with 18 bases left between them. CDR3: CASSLTQPPGSNSPLHF. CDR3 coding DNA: TGTGCCAGCAGCTTGACGCAGCCCCCCGGGTCTAATTCACCCCTCCACTTT.

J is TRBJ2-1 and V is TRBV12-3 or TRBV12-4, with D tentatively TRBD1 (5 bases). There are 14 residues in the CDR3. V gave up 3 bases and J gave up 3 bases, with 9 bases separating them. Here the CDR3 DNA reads TGTGCCAGCAGTTTGGACACAAACTACAATGAGCAGTTCTTC. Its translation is CASSLDTNYNEQFF.

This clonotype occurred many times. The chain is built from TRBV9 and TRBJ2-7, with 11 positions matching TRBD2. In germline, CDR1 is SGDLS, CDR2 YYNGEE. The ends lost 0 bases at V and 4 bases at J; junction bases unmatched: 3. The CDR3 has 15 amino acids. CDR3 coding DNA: TGTGCCAGCAGCGTAGAGGGGACTAGCGGATACGAGCAGTACTTC. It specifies CASSVEGTSGYEQYF.

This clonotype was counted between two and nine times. Written as DNA, the CDR3 is TGTGCCACCCCTTTGACCCAGTACTTC. Translated: CATPLTQYF. This sequence joins TRBV27 and TRBJ2-5; the D is unclear. The V and J ends lost 10 bases and 7 bases respectively, with 7 bases between them. CDR1 MNHEY and CDR2 SMNVEV come from the germline V gene (reference sequence). CDR3 length: 9 residues.

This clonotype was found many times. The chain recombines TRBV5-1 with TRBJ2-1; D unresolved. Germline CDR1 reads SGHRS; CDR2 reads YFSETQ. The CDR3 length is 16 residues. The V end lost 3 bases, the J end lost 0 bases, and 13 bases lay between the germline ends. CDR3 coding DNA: TGCGCCAGCAGCTCTGACTCCGATAGCTCCTACAATGAGCAGTTCTTC. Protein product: CASSSDSDSSYNEQFF.

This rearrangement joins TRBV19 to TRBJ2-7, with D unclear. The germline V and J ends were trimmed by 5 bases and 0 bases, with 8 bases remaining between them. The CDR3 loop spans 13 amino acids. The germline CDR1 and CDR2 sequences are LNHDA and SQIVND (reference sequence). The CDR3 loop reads CASSRSPSYEQYF. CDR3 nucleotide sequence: TGTGCCAGTAGTCGGTCACCCTCCTACGAGCAGTACTTC.

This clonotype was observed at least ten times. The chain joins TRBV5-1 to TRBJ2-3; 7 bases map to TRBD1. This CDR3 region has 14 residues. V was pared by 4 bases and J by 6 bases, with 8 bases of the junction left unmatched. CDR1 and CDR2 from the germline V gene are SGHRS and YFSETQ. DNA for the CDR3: TGCGCCAGCAGCCCGGGGACAGTCCTCGATACGCAGTATTTT. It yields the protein CASSPGTVLDTQYF. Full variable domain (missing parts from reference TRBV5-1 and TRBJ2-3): KAGVTQTPRYLIKTRGQQVTLSCSPISGHRSVSWYQQTPGQGLQFLFEYFSETQRNKGNFPGRFSGRQFSNSRSEMNVSTLELGDSALYLCASSPGTVLDTQYFGPGTRLTVL.

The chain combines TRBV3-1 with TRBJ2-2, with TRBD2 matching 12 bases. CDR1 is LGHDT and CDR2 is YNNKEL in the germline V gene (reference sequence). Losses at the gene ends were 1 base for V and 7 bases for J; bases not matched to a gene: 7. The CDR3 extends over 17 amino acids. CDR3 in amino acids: CASSQGGLAGNGGELFF. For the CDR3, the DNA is TGTGCCAGCAGCCAAGGCGGACTAGCGGGAAATGGCGGGGAGCTGTTTTTT.

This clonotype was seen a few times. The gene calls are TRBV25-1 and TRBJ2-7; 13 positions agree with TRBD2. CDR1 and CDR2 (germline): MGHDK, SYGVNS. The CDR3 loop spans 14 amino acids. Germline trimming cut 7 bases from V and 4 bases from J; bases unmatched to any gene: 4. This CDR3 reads CASIGTSGNYEQYF. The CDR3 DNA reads TGTGCCAGCATTGGGACTAGCGGGAATTACGAGCAGTACTTC.

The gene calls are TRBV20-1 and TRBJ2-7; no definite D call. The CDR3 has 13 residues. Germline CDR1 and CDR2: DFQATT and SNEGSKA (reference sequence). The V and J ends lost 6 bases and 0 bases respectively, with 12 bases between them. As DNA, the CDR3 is TGCAGTGCCCATGACCACAGCTCCTACGAGCAGTACTTC. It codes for CSAHDHSSYEQYF.

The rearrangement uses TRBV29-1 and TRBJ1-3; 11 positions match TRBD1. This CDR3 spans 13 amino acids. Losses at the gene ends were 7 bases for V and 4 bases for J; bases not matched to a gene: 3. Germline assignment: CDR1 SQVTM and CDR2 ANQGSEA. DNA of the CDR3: TGCAGCGCCGGGACAGGGGGAGGAAACACCATATATTTT. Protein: CSAGTGGGNTIYF.

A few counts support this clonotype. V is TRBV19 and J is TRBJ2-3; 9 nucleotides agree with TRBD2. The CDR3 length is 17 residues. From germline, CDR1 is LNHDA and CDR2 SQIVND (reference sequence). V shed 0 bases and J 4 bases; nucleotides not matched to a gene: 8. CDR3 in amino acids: CASSIDTSAGGSDTQYF. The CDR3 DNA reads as TGTGCCAGTAGTATAGATACATCAGCGGGAGGTTCAGATACGCAGTATTTT.

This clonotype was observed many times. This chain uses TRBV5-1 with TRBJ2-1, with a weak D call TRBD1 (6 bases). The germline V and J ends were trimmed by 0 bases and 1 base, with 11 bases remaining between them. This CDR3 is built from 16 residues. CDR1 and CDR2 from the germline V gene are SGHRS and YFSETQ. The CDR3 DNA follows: TGCGCCAGCAGCTTGGCTGGTGGGACATCCTACAATGAGCAGTTCTTC. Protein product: CASSLAGGTSYNEQFF.

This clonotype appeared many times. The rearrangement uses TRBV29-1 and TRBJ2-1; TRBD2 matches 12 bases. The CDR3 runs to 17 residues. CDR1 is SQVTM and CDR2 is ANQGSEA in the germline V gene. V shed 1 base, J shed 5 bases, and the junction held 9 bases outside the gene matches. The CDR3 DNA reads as TGCAGCGTTGAAGGGACTAGCGGGATGTCTGGAAACAATGAGCAGTTCTTC. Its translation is CSVEGTSGMSGNNEQFF.

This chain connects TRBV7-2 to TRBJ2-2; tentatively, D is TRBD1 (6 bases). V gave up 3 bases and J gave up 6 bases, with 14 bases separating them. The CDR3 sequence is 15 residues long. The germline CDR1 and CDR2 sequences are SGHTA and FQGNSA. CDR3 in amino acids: CASSFGDRRAGELFF. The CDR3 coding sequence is TGTGCCAGCAGCTTTGGAGACAGGCGGGCCGGGGAGCTGTTTTTT.

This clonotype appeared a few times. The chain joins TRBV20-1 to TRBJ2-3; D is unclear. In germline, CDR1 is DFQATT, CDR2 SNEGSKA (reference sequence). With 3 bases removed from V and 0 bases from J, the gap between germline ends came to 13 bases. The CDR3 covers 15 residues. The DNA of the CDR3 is TGCAGTGCTAGTTGGGGAACAACTAGCACAGATACGCAGTATTTT. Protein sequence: CSASWGTTSTDTQYF.

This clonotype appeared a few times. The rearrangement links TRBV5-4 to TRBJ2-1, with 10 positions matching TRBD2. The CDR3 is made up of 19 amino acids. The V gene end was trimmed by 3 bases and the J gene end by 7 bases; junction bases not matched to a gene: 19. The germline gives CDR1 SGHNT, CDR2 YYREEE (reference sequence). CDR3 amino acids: CASSSGPGTESGRGNEQFF. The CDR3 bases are TGTGCCAGCAGCTCCGGTCCCGGGACAGAAAGCGGGAGGGGTAATGAGCAGTTCTTC.

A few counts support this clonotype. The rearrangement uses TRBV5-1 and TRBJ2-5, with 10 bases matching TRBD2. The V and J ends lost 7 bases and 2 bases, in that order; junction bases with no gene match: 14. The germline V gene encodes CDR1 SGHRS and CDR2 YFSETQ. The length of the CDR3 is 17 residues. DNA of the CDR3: TGCGCCAGCGGCCCGATGGGACTAGCGATTCTACAAGAGACCCAGTACTTC. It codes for CASGPMGLAILQETQYF.

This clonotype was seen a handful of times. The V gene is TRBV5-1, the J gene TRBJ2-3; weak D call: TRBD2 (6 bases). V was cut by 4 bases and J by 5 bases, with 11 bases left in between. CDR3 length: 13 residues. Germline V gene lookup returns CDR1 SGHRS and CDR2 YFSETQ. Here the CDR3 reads CASSGGLVDTQYF. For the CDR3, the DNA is TGCGCCAGCAGCGGGGGACTGGTAGATACGCAGTATTTT.

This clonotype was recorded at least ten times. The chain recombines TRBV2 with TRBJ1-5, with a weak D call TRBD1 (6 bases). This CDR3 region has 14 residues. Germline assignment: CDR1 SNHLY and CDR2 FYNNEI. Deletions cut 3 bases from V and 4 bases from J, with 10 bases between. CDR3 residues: CASSDGGQNQPQHF. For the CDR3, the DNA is TGTGCCAGCAGTGACGGGGGGCAAAATCAGCCCCAGCATTTT.

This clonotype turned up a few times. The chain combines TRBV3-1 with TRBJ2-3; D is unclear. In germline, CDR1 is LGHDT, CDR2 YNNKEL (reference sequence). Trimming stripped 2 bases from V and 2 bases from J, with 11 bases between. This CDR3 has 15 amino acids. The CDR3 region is CASSQTVSFTDTQYF. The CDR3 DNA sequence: TGTGCCAGCAGCCAAACAGTCTCCTTCACAGATACGCAGTATTTT.